This passage covers 13 T cell receptor beta chains from one sample sequenced in a study of T-cell reconstitution after alpha-beta-depleted transplantation in children. The TCRbeta library was prepared with unique molecular identifiers. TCRdb recomputed calls from the PCR reads with MiXCR, one row per CDR3 protein. The table includes about 300,000 distinct CDR3 sequences, roughly a tenth detected once. Sequencing used PBMCs, obtained before TCRalphabeta/CD19-depleted stem cell transplant. The receptors here all came from a boy younger than two with acute myeloid leukemia, due to receive a stem cell transplant.

This clonotype was picked up many times. This sequence joins TRBV3-1 and TRBJ1-5; no clear D gene. There are 13 residues in the CDR3. Germline V gene data show CDR1 as LGHDT and CDR2 as YNNKEL (reference sequence). The V gene lost 3 bases and the J gene lost 5 bases, with 8 bases spanning the gap. Here the CDR3 reads CASSHLGHQPQHF. DNA for the CDR3: TGTGCCAGCAGCCACCTCGGTCATCAGCCCCAGCATTTT.

This clonotype was recorded many times. V usage is TRBV9 and J usage is TRBJ2-3; 9 positions match TRBD1. Germline V CDR1 and CDR2: SGDLS, YYNGEE. This CDR3 region has 16 residues. V gave up 1 base and J gave up 5 bases; unmatched junction bases: 8. The CDR3 protein is CASSVTGTGRVDTQYF. CDR3 DNA sequence: TGTGCCAGCAGCGTAACCGGGACAGGGAGAGTAGATACGCAGTATTTT.

In its sample, this clonotype was seen many times. The chain is built from TRBV7-8 and TRBJ2-1, with 9 bases identical to TRBD2. The junction had 9 bases not matched to a gene; V was cut back by 5 bases and J by 4 bases. This CDR3 contains 16 residues. Per the germline V gene, CDR1 is SGHVS and CDR2 is FQNEAQ. In DNA, the CDR3 is TGTGCCAGCAGCCCTACCTCTAGCGGGGAGTACAATGAGCAGTTCTTC. Translating it yields CASSPTSSGEYNEQFF.

The chain is built from TRBV19 and TRBJ1-5; D is possibly TRBD1 (5 bases). The V end lost 3 bases, the J end lost 3 bases, and 9 bases lay between the germline ends. Germline lookup yields CDR1 LNHDA and CDR2 SQIVND (reference sequence). The CDR3 extends over 14 amino acids. The CDR3 nucleotides read TGTGCCAGTAGTATGTGGGGGTACAATCAGCCCCAGCATTTT. This gives the protein CASSMWGYNQPQHF.

There are many counts of this clonotype. The rearrangement joins TRBV5-1 to TRBJ2-4; the match to TRBD2 covers 7 bases. The CDR3 is 16 amino acids. Germline V gene sequence: CDR1 SGHRS, CDR2 YFSETQ. V lost 5 bases and J lost 3; bases outside the gene matches: 11. CDR3 protein: CASSLGGGRYKNIQYF. For the CDR3, the DNA is TGCGCCAGCAGTCTGGGCGGGGGTCGCTACAAAAACATTCAGTACTTC.

This chain connects TRBV4-3 to TRBJ2-7, with D unclear. Trimming stripped 0 bases from V and 2 bases from J, with 14 bases between. The V gene's germline CDR1 is LGHNA and CDR2 YSLEER. There are 16 residues in the CDR3. CDR3 amino acids: CASSQDLRATAYEQYF. CDR3 in DNA: TGCGCCAGCAGCCAAGACCTCCGGGCAACTGCCTACGAGCAGTACTTC.

This clonotype was seen repeatedly, ten times or more. The chain combines TRBV4-2 with TRBJ2-2; D ambiguous. Germline CDR1 is LGHNA and CDR2 is YNFKEQ. This CDR3 is 16 amino acids long. Deletions cut 3 bases from V and 5 bases from J, with 16 bases between. CDR3 sequence: CASSQALMSKTGELFF. In DNA form, the CDR3 reads TGTGCCAGCAGCCAGGCCCTAATGTCTAAGACCGGGGAGCTGTTTTTT.

This clonotype has ten or more counts. The chain uses TRBV5-1 and TRBJ2-2; no clear D. Germline V gene data show CDR1 as SGHRS and CDR2 as YFSETQ. This CDR3 contains 16 residues. Trimming pared 2 bases from V and 2 bases from J, leaving 13 bases between. The DNA for the CDR3 is TGCGCCAGCAGCTTTCGTTCGGCTTTTAACACCGGGGAGCTGTTTTTT. Amino acids: CASSFRSAFNTGELFF.

This clonotype was observed at least ten times. The chain is built from TRBV20-1 and TRBJ2-7; D call uncertain. V lost 5 bases to trimming and J lost 3 bases, with 14 bases between them. CDR1 is DFQATT, CDR2 SNEGSKA, per germline (reference sequence). The CDR3 extends over 13 amino acids. The CDR3 loop reads CSASQDAIYEQYF. CDR3 DNA: TGCAGTGCTTCCCAGGACGCTATCTACGAGCAGTACTTC.

This clonotype was detected many times. This sequence joins TRBV5-6 and TRBJ2-5; D unresolved. CDR3 length equals 16 residues. V dropped 6 bases and J dropped 5 bases, with 23 bases sitting between them. The V gene's germline CDR1 is SGHDT and CDR2 YYEEEE. CDR3 sequence (DNA): TGTGCCAGCACCGTAGTAACCCAAGAGGAGAAGGAGACCCAGTACTTC. Its translation: CASTVVTQEEKETQYF. Variable domain in full (rest from reference TRBV5-6 and TRBJ2-5): DAGVTQSPTHLIKTRGQQVTLRCSPKSGHDTVSWYQQALGQGPQFIFQYYEEEERQRGNFPDRFSGHQFPNYSSELNVNALLLGDSALYLCASTVVTQEEKETQYFGPGTRLLVL.

This clonotype showed up many times. The V and J genes are TRBV7-2 and TRBJ2-1, with TRBD2 matching 8 bases. The CDR3 is 17 residues long. The V and J ends lost 5 bases and 7 bases, in that order; junction bases with no gene match: 16. CDR1 is SGHTA, CDR2 FQGNSA, per germline. The DNA of the CDR3 is TGTGCCAGCAGCCGAAGTGGGCTAGCGGGTGGTGAGAATGAGCAGTTCTTC. Protein sequence: CASSRSGLAGGENEQFF.

This clonotype was seen only a few times. This chain uses TRBV20-1 with TRBJ2-2; D uncertain. This CDR3 comprises 15 residues. CDR1 DFQATT and CDR2 SNEGSKA come from the germline V gene (reference sequence). V lost 0 bases, J lost 0 bases, and 8 bases lay in between. The CDR3 is CSARDDGSNTGELFF. The CDR3 bases are TGCAGTGCTAGAGACGACGGTTCGAACACCGGGGAGCTGTTTTTT.

This clonotype has ten or more counts. This sequence joins TRBV28 and TRBJ2-1; D possibly corresponds to TRBD2 (6 bases). The CDR3 loop spans 15 amino acids. Germline CDR1 MDHEN, CDR2 SYDVKM. V was cut by 7 bases and J by 1 base, with 14 bases left in between. The CDR3 region is CASIDAGRSYNEQFF. The CDR3 region has the DNA TGTGCCAGCATTGATGCGGGGAGATCCTACAATGAGCAGTTCTTC.